This T cell receptor beta chain was sequenced in a study of blood T cell repertoires in COVID-19. Repertoires were generated with immunoSEQ multiplex PCR, while TCRdb's copy carries only in-frame clones and drops some. This table holds about 81,000 clones, about 86% found once. CDR1 and CDR2 (germline): SGHAT, FQNNGV. V lost 4 bases, J lost 4 bases, and 6 bases stayed unmatched. This CDR3 comprises 14 residues. The sample comprised peripheral blood. The chain is built from TRBV11-2 and TRBJ1-1; 7 nucleotides agree with TRBD1. This receptor was taken from a woman older than 75 with acute or convalescent COVID-19. This CDR3 is CASSYGQASTEAFF. As DNA, the CDR3 is TGTGCCAGCAGCTACGGACAGGCGTCCACTGAAGCTTTCTTT.